This TCR beta chain is drawn from a study of cytomegalovirus exposure and HLA in healthy donors. Study-level findings and limits: Most subjects had HLA-A and HLA-B alleles reportedly predicted accurately by TCR beta sequences. In a later analysis, HLA-associated beta chains showed higher expansion and lower generation probabilities than comparable chains.

The germline gives CDR1 SGHRS, CDR2 YFSETQ. Trimming cost V 4 bases and J 4 bases; bases outside gene matches: 6. The CDR3 runs 16 residues. A note on this clone: The antigen remains undetermined.

At the time of sampling, donors were nominally healthy, though unrecorded immune exposures were likely. PCR involved 60 Vbeta and 13 Jbeta primers. Only in-frame clones appear in the TCRdb table, and some are missing; sequencing was by immunoSEQ multiplex PCR. Of about 130,000 clones listed, roughly 72% are singletons. The source is a woman in her fifties or sixties in good health and CMV-seronegative. The genes are TRBV5-1 and TRBJ2-3, with 13 bases aligning to TRBD2. Material: PBMCs. The CDR3 nucleotides are TGCGCCAGCAGCCCCTGGACTAGCGGGGGCCCAGATACGCAGTATTTT. This codes for CASSPWTSGGPDTQYF.